The 15 T cell receptor beta chains presented below share a single source sample, sequenced in a study of neurological immune-mediated disorders. TCRdb re-analysed the 5' RACE reads in MiXCR, keeping a single row per CDR3 protein. This table has fewer than 35,000 distinct CDR3 sequences, roughly an eighth appearing once. Time point: longitudinal time-point 2. Material for sequencing was PBMCs. The receptors were sampled from a woman in her thirties or forties in good health.

This clonotype was seen repeatedly, ten times or more. The CDR3 nucleotides are TGTGCCAGCCTAAACTGGGGTAGCGGGATAAGGCAGTTCTTC. This gives the protein CASLNWGSGIRQFF. The rearrangement uses TRBV6-2 or TRBV6-3 and TRBJ2-1; TRBD2 matches 8 bases. With 8 bases clipped from V and 12 bases from J, the junction kept 15 bases outside the gene matches. This CDR3 comprises 14 residues. Germline V gene data show CDR1 as MNHEY and CDR2 as SVGEGT.

This clonotype was picked up many times. V is TRBV5-1 and J is TRBJ1-1, with 7 bases fitting TRBD1. In germline, CDR1 is SGHRS, CDR2 YFSETQ. Trimming removed 4 bases from V and 4 bases from J; junction bases left unmatched: 4. CDR3 length: 13 residues. The CDR3 region has the DNA TGCGCCAGCAGCGCGACAGGGACCACTGAAGCTTTCTTT. Translating gives CASSATGTTEAFF.

In the case of this clonotype: The junction differs from germline at one of its ends, possibly a read error. The J gene is TRBJ2-3, the V gene TRBV7-9; 8 nucleotides line up with TRBD2. This CDR3 comprises 15 residues. Germline assignment: CDR1 SEHNR and CDR2 FQNEAQ (reference sequence). The CDR3 protein is CASSLSLAGMNTQYF. In nucleotides, the CDR3 is TGTGCCAGCAGCTTATCCCTAGCGGGCATGAATACGCAGTATTTC.

This clonotype was counted many times. This chain connects TRBV5-1 to TRBJ2-7; 9 bases align to TRBD1. Unmatched junction bases numbered 12, after V lost 4 bases and J lost 7 bases. The CDR3 consists of 15 residues. Germline V gene lookup returns CDR1 SGHRS and CDR2 YFSETQ. CDR3 sequence reads: CASSRGDRVPGEQYF. The CDR3 coding sequence is TGCGCCAGCAGCCGCGGGGACAGGGTGCCGGGGGAGCAGTACTTC.

In this sample, this clonotype turned up many times. The V call is TRBV6-1, the J call TRBJ2-3; TRBD2 might be the D (5 bases). The CDR3 has 15 amino acids. Trimming cost V 7 bases and J 4 bases, with 18 bases left between them. The V gene's germline CDR1 is MNHNS and CDR2 SASEGT. The CDR3 nucleotides are TGTGCCAGCAAGAGGAGCGGTATGGCGCCAGATACGCAGTATTTT. The encoded protein is CASKRSGMAPDTQYF.

This clonotype was seen at least ten times. The chain carries TRBV7-9 and TRBJ2-1; D is uncertain. Trimming shortened V by 8 bases and J by 5 bases, and 4 bases separated the two germline ends. Germline V gene sequence: CDR1 SEHNR, CDR2 FQNEAQ (reference sequence). CDR3 length equals 10 residues. The CDR3 region has the DNA TGTGCCAGCGGGAACAATGAGCAGTTCTTC. Translation: CASGNNEQFF.

This clonotype was counted at least ten times. The rearrangement joins TRBV25-1 to TRBJ1-5; TRBD1 matches at 7 bases. Germline V gives CDR1 MGHDK, CDR2 SYGVNS. The trim removed 6 bases at V and 3 bases at J, leaving 2 bases unmatched. The CDR3 runs 13 residues. CDR3 DNA: TGTGCCAGCAGAGGGACAGCCAATCAGCCCCAGCATTTT. Protein sequence: CASRGTANQPQHF.

This chain links TRBV5-1 with TRBJ1-1; D gene ambiguous. Looked up from germline, CDR1 is SGHRS and CDR2 is YFSETQ. V lost 0 bases and J 4 bases, leaving 10 bases between the germline ends. This CDR3 spans 14 amino acids. CDR3 loop: CASSLGWGTTEAFF. CDR3 in DNA: TGCGCCAGCAGCTTGGGTTGGGGTACCACTGAAGCTTTCTTT.

This clonotype has ten or more counts. This chain connects TRBV5-1 to TRBJ2-1; 9 bases agree with TRBD1. The CDR3 covers 16 residues. Trimming cost V 4 bases and J 6 bases; bases outside gene matches: 11. Germline V gene lookup returns CDR1 SGHRS and CDR2 YFSETQ. CDR3 in amino acids: CASSPRTGEISNEQFF. The CDR3 nucleotides read TGCGCCAGCAGCCCCAGGACAGGGGAAATTTCCAATGAGCAGTTCTTC.

This clonotype was found many times. The CDR3 nucleotides are TGCGCCAGTTGGGGTGGAGATACGCAGTATTTT. Its translation is CASWGGDTQYF. The V gene is TRBV5-1, the J gene TRBJ2-3; D unclear. The V gene's germline CDR1 is SGHRS and CDR2 YFSETQ. The V end was cut by 8 bases, the J end by 5 bases, with 9 bases between. The CDR3 totals 11 residues.

There are a few counts of this clonotype. This chain connects TRBV6-2 or TRBV6-3 to TRBJ2-7; 8 nucleotides line up with TRBD1. This CDR3 contains 12 residues. Unmatched junction bases numbered 0, after V lost 6 bases and J lost 2 bases. The germline gives CDR1 MNHEY, CDR2 SVGEGT. The CDR3, as DNA: TGTGCCAGCAGGGACAGGGCCTACGAGCAGTACTTC. Its translation: CASRDRAYEQYF.

This clonotype was found many times. The chain carries TRBV29-1 and TRBJ1-1; D is unclear. The CDR3 has 11 residues. The germline gives CDR1 SQVTM, CDR2 ANQGSEA. Trimming pared 1 base from V and 2 bases from J, leaving 2 bases between. CDR3 in amino acids: CSVEGNTEAFF. As DNA, the CDR3 is TGCAGCGTTGAAGGAAACACTGAAGCTTTCTTT.

This clonotype was counted a single time. The rearrangement uses TRBV5-6 and TRBJ1-1, with D hard to call. From germline, CDR1 is SGHDT and CDR2 YYEEEE. This CDR3 has 13 amino acids. V lost 0 bases and J 6 bases, leaving 9 bases between the germline ends. The CDR3 reads CASSLGAIPEAFF. The CDR3, as DNA: TGTGCCAGCAGCTTGGGAGCAATCCCTGAAGCTTTCTTT.

This clonotype has ten or more counts. The chain is built from TRBV20-1 and TRBJ2-2; maybe TRBD1 (6 bases). Deletions cut 4 bases from V and 9 bases from J, with 12 bases between. Germline CDR1 and CDR2: DFQATT and SNEGSKA (reference sequence). The CDR3 extends over 12 amino acids. The CDR3 bases are TGCAGTGCTACCCCACAGGGTAGGGAGCTGTTTTTT. Its protein product is CSATPQGRELFF.

Many counts were recorded for this clonotype. The chain uses TRBV27 and TRBJ1-1; D is uncertain. Trimming took off 6 bases at V and 1 base at J, with 18 bases between the two ends. The CDR3 has 16 amino acids. The germline CDR1 and CDR2 sequences are MNHEY and SMNVEV (reference sequence). The CDR3 coding sequence is TGTGCCAGCAGCCCTCGACAAGGGAAGCCGAACACTGAAGCTTTCTTT. This encodes CASSPRQGKPNTEAFF.